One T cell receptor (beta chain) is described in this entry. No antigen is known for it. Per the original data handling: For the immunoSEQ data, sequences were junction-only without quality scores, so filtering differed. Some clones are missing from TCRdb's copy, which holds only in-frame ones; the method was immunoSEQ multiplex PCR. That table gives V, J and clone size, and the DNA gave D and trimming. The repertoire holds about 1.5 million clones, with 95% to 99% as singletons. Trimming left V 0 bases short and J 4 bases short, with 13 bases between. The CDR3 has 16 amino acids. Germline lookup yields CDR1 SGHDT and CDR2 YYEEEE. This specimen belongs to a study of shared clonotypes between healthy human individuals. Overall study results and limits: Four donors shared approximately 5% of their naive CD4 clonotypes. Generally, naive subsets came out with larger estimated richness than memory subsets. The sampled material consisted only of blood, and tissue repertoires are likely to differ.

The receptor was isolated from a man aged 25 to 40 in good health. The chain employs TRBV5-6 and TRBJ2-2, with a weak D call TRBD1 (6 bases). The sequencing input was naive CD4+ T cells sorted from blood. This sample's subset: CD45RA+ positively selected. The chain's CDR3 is CASSLVPDRTTGELFF. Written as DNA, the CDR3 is TGTGCCAGCAGCTTGGTTCCGGACAGAACCACCGGGGAGCTGTTTTTT.